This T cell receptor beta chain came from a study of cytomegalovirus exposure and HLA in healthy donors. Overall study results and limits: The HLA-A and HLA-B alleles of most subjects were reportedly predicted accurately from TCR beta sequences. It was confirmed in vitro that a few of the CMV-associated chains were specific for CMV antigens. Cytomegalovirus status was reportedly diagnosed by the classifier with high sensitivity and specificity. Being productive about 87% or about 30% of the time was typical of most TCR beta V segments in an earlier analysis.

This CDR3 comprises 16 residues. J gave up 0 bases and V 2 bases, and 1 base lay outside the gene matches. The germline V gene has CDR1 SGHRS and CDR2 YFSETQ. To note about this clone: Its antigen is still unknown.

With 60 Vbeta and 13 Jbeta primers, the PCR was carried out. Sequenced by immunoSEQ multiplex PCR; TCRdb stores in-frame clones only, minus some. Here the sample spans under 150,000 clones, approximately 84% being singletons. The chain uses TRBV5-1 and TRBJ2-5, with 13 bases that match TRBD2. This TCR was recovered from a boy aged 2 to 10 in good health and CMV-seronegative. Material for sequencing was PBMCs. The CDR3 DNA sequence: TGCGCCAGCAGCTTAGGACTAGCGGGAGACCAAGAGACCCAGTACTTC. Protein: CASSLGLAGDQETQYF.